One and the same sample provided the 19 T cell receptor beta chains below, sequenced in a study of lymphopenia after photon versus proton radiotherapy. The method was immunoSEQ multiplex PCR; TCRdb's version includes in-frame clones alone and lacks a portion of them. This sample has around 29,000 clones, with around nine tenths found just once. The sample here was peripheral blood, taken from a patient treated with proton-based radiotherapy. The receptors here all came from a woman in her sixties with cholangiocarcinoma. Some clones in this sample may be carry-over from other donors' samples.

The gene calls are TRBV7-9 and TRBJ2-7, with D possibly matching TRBD1 (6 bases). The CDR3 extends over 13 amino acids. The V and J ends lost 0 bases and 6 bases respectively, with 9 bases between them. The germline V gene encodes CDR1 SEHNR and CDR2 FQNEAQ (reference sequence). The CDR3 reads CASSLAYRAEQYF. The DNA of the CDR3 is TGTGCCAGCAGCTTAGCCTACAGGGCCGAGCAGTACTTC.

This chain connects TRBV6-5 to TRBJ1-2; D is possibly TRBD1 (6 bases). V dropped 0 bases and J dropped 2 bases, with 10 bases sitting between them. The germline V gene encodes CDR1 MNHEY and CDR2 SVGAGI. This CDR3 is built from 15 residues. The CDR3 reads CASSYSGQNNYGYTF. The CDR3 nucleotides read TGTGCCAGCAGTTACTCCGGACAGAACAACTATGGCTACACCTTC.

The chain has TRBV6-6 and TRBJ1-1; D call uncertain. Germline-derived CDR1 and CDR2 are MNHNY and SVGAGI (reference sequence). This CDR3 is built from 12 residues. V was clipped by 10 bases and J by 4 bases, with 13 bases between them. CDR3 protein: CATYMARTEAFF. The CDR3 DNA is TGTGCCACCTACATGGCCCGCACTGAAGCTTTCTTT.

CDR3 sequence: CASSPVPGHEYEQYF. The CDR3 DNA follows: TGTGCCAGCTCACCAGTTCCAGGCCACGAGTACGAGCAGTACTTC. The rearrangement joins TRBV18 to TRBJ2-7; D uncertain. Germline V gene data show CDR1 as KGHSH and CDR2 as LQKENI. The CDR3 totals 15 residues. The V gene lost 2 bases and the J gene lost 4 bases, with 15 bases spanning the gap. Full variable domain (outside the CDR3, taken from reference TRBV18 and TRBJ2-7): NAGVMQNPRHLVRRRGQEARLRCSPMKGHSHVYWYRQLPEEGLKFMVYLQKENIIDESGMPKERFSAEFPKEGPSILRIQQVVRGDSAAYFCASSPVPGHEYEQYFGPGTRLTVT.

The chain employs TRBV21-1 and TRBJ2-5; TRBD1, the table's D call, lacks a check against the DNA. Gene TRBJ2-7 matches the end of the DNA better, so the J call may be wrong. TRBV21-1 is assigned pseudogene status. The CDR3 runs 14 residues. The chain's CDR3 is CATIRDRSSYEQYF. CDR3 nucleotide sequence: TGTGCCACCATTCGGGACAGGAGCTCCTACGAGCAGTACTTC.

Details on this clone: The same CDR3 arises from other DNA sequences in this sample as well. This chain connects TRBV2 to TRBJ2-5; D unclear. V lost 2 bases to trimming and J lost 2 bases, with 3 bases between them. CDR3 length: 12 residues. Per the germline V gene, CDR1 is SNHLY and CDR2 is FYNNEI. As DNA, the CDR3 is TGTGCCAGCAGTGAACTACAAGAGACCCAGTACTTC. Amino acid sequence: CASSELQETQYF.

This clone showed up just a few times. This chain connects TRBV7-3 to TRBJ2-1, with 14 nucleotides matching TRBD2. This CDR3 contains 18 residues. CDR1 is SGHTA, CDR2 FQGTGA, per germline. V was clipped by 5 bases and J by 8 bases; unmatched bases: 14. CDR3 in DNA: TGTGCCAGCAGCCAAAGCGGACTAGCGGGGGGACGTGGCGATGAGCAGTTCTTC. Its translation is CASSQSGLAGGRGDEQFF.

V gene TRBV6-5 combines with J gene TRBJ2-4, with unresolved D. The CDR3 is 14 amino acids. Germline CDR1 MNHEY, CDR2 SVGAGI. Trimming cost V 6 bases and J 0 bases, with 9 bases left between them. The CDR3 DNA sequence: TGTGCCAGCAGAGACGTGGAAGCCAAAAACATTCAGTACTTC. This codes for CASRDVEAKNIQYF.

The J gene is TRBJ1-2, the V gene TRBV5-1, with unresolved D. Germline V lookup: CDR1 SGHRS, CDR2 YFSETQ. The CDR3 contains 15 residues. Trimming removed 0 bases at V and 5 bases at J, with 14 bases between. The CDR3 DNA sequence: TGCGCCAGCAGCTTGGACCAGCCCAAGGCGTATGGCTACACCTTC. Its protein product is CASSLDQPKAYGYTF.

This chain uses TRBV18 with TRBJ2-1; tentatively, D is TRBD1 (6 bases). V lost 3 bases, J lost 5 bases, and 8 bases lay in between. The CDR3 is 13 residues long. CDR1 and CDR2 from the germline V gene are KGHSH and LQKENI. CDR3 amino acids: CASSPRTDNEQFF. CDR3 in DNA: TGTGCCAGCTCACCCCGGACAGACAATGAGCAGTTCTTC.

The chain uses TRBV5-4 and TRBJ1-1, with D possibly being TRBD1 (5 bases). The V and J ends lost 3 bases and 5 bases respectively, with 20 bases between them. This CDR3 has 16 residues. Germline CDR1 reads SGHNT; CDR2 reads YYREEE (reference sequence). This chain's CDR3 is CASSSGLIRGGTEAFF. The CDR3, as DNA: TGTGCCAGCAGCTCGGGACTAATAAGGGGAGGGACTGAAGCTTTCTTT.

This sequence joins TRBV11-1 and TRBJ2-3; 10 bases line up with TRBD1. Losses at the gene ends were 6 bases for V and 4 bases for J; bases not matched to a gene: 1. The CDR3 covers 13 residues. Germline V gene data show CDR1 as SGHAT and CDR2 as FQDESV (reference sequence). The CDR3 DNA sequence: TGTGCCAGCAGGGGACAGGGGTCAGATACGCAGTATTTT. This translates into CASRGQGSDTQYF.

The V and J genes are TRBV6-6 and TRBJ1-1, with unresolved D. CDR3 length: 15 residues. V was shortened by 5 bases and J by 1 base, with 14 bases between the two germline ends. Germline loops: CDR1 MNHNY, CDR2 SVGAGI (reference sequence). The CDR3, as DNA: TGTGCCAGCAGTCCCCAGCCCCCTAAGAACACTGAAGCTTTCTTT. Protein product: CASSPQPPKNTEAFF.

The gene calls are TRBV29-1 and TRBJ1-2; unclear D gene. Between the trimmed V and J ends, which lost 3 bases and 6 bases, there was a span of 14 bases. Germline V gene lookup returns CDR1 SQVTM and CDR2 ANQGSEA. This CDR3 contains 13 residues. As DNA, the CDR3 is TGCAGCGTTGAGCCCATCGGTGGTCATGGCTACACCTTC. This encodes CSVEPIGGHGYTF.

The chain has TRBV4-1 and TRBJ1-1, with unresolved D. This CDR3 contains 14 residues. Germline CDR1 is MGHRA and CDR2 is YSYEKL. Trimming removed 3 bases from V and 7 bases from J, with 15 bases in between. The CDR3 DNA sequence: TGCGCCAGCAGCCACATGGGAGGACGGTATGAAGCTTTCTTT. This gives the protein CASSHMGGRYEAFF.

The V call is TRBV7-2, the J call TRBJ1-3; the D is unclear. Trimming shortened V by 3 bases and J by 0 bases, and 6 bases separated the two germline ends. The germline V gene has CDR1 SGHTA and CDR2 FQGNSA. The CDR3 contains 14 residues. CDR3 loop: CASSLKISGNTIYF. CDR3 nucleotides: TGTGCCAGCAGCTTGAAGATCTCTGGAAACACCATATATTTT.

The genes are TRBV30 and TRBJ1-4; no firm D call. The CDR3 is made up of 16 amino acids. Trimming removed 0 bases at V and 7 bases at J, with 18 bases between. Germline V gives CDR1 GTSNPN, CDR2 SVGIG (reference sequence). CDR3 region: CAWSVRGRLFSEKLFF. The CDR3 coding sequence is TGTGCCTGGAGTGTAAGAGGACGCCTTTTTAGTGAAAAACTGTTTTTT.

The chain carries TRBV2 and TRBJ1-4; 7 nucleotides line up with TRBD1. J was trimmed by 0 bases and V by 4 bases; bases with no gene match: 2. Per the germline V gene, CDR1 is SNHLY and CDR2 is FYNNEI. This CDR3 comprises 15 residues. The CDR3 here is CASSAQGATNEKLFF. CDR3 DNA sequence: TGTGCCAGCAGTGCTCAGGGGGCAACTAATGAAAAACTGTTTTTT.

The chain has TRBV29-1 and TRBJ1-1; D uncertain. This CDR3 is 13 amino acids long. The germline gives CDR1 SQVTM, CDR2 ANQGSEA. Trimming took off 7 bases at V and 4 bases at J, with 16 bases between the two ends. CDR3 loop: CSGSRRLGTEAFF. The CDR3, as DNA: TGCAGCGGGAGTAGGAGGTTGGGCACTGAAGCTTTCTTT.